This T cell receptor beta chain was obtained from a study of beta chain features in type 1 diabetes. This CDR3 has 14 residues. CDR1 SGHRS and CDR2 YFSETQ come from the germline V gene. The V and J ends lost 1 base and 4 bases respectively, with 11 bases between them. On average, the one heparinised blood draw given by each donor was approximately 100 mL. Since all of the isolated RNA was reverse transcribed, expressed TCRB transcripts were what got sequenced. Profiling relied on immunoSEQ multiplex PCR, and the TCRdb table lists in-frame clones only, not all of them. Among 500,000 to 700,000 clones listed, roughly 15% were seen once. In this sample, this clone turned up a few times.

The rearrangement uses TRBV5-1 and TRBJ2-5; tentative D call: TRBD1 (5 bases). The source material was naive CD4+ T cells from blood. The sequence derives from a man younger than 30 in good health. For the CDR3, the DNA is TGCGCCAGCAGCTTGAAGCTTAGGGGAGAGACCCAGTACTTC. Protein: CASSLKLRGETQYF.